This entry lists 7 T cell receptor beta chains sequenced from one sample in a study of shared clonotypes between healthy human individuals. Generated by immunoSEQ multiplex PCR, the TCRdb table keeps only in-frame clones and is missing some. The sample has around 700,000 clones, around 67% seen once. Sequencing was done on a sample of memory CD4+ T cells sorted from blood. Specified subset: CD45RA-negative fraction. These receptors came from a woman in her twenties or thirties in good health.

The chain employs TRBV28 and TRBJ2-7; 8 bases match TRBD1. The CDR3 has 13 amino acids. The germline V gene has CDR1 MDHEN and CDR2 SYDVKM. J was trimmed by 12 bases and V by 6 bases; bases with no gene match: 13. The CDR3 reads CASSPSSTGGRYF. CDR3 nucleotides: TGTGCCAGCAGCCCGTCCTCTACAGGGGGTCGGTACTTC. Full variable domain (outside the CDR3, taken from reference TRBV28 and TRBJ2-7): DVKVTQSSRYLVKRTGEKVFLECVQDMDHENMFWYRQDPGLGLRLIYFSYDVKMKEKGDIPEGYSVSREKKERFSLILESASTNQTSMYLCASSPSSTGGRYFGPGTRLTVT.

This clone was seen once. This chain joins TRBV5-1 and TRBJ2-2; D is unclear. Trimming shortened V by 0 bases and J by 2 bases, and 11 bases separated the two germline ends. Germline CDR1 is SGHRS and CDR2 is YFSETQ. The CDR3 loop spans 16 amino acids. The CDR3 DNA reads as TGCGCCAGCAGCTTGGGGGCAGGTTATAACACCGGGGAGCTGTTTTTT. Its protein product is CASSLGAGYNTGELFF.

The chain couples TRBV28 to TRBJ1-1; D is unresolved. V lost 9 bases to trimming and J lost 9 bases, with 17 bases between them. Germline V gene lookup returns CDR1 MDHEN and CDR2 SYDVKM. CDR3 length equals 12 residues. CDR3 protein: CASRSEDSQAFF. CDR3 coding DNA: TGTGCCAGTCGATCAGAGGACTCCCAAGCTTTCTTT.

This chain connects TRBV5-1 to TRBJ1-5, with 7 positions matching TRBD1. The junction had 12 bases not matched to a gene; V was cut back by 4 bases and J by 5 bases. Germline CDR1 SGHRS, CDR2 YFSETQ. The CDR3 runs 16 residues. The chain's CDR3 is CASSPIPTGLDQPQHF. In DNA, the CDR3 is TGCGCCAGCAGCCCGATTCCGACAGGGCTAGATCAGCCCCAGCATTTT.

The V and J genes are TRBV25-1 and TRBJ1-1; 8 bases align to TRBD1. The CDR3 has 13 amino acids. Unmatched junction bases numbered 3, after V lost 6 bases and J lost 3 bases. Germline V gene data show CDR1 as MGHDK and CDR2 as SYGVNS. The CDR3 region has the DNA TGTGCCAGCAGCAGGGGGCTGGACACTGAAGCTTTCTTT. Its translation is CASSRGLDTEAFF. The full variable domain, its missing parts supplied by reference TRBV25-1 and TRBJ1-1, is EADIYQTPRYLVIGTGKKITLECSQTMGHDKMYWYQQDPGMELHLIHYSYGVNSTEKGDLSSESTVSRIRTEHFPLTLESARPSHTSQYLCASSRGLDTEAFFGQGTRLTVV.

The DNA of the CDR3 is TGTGCGTGGCGGAACACCGGGGAGCTGTTTTTT. Residues: CAWRNTGELFF. The chain recombines TRBV30 with TRBJ2-2; no clear D. The CDR3 contains 11 residues. From germline, CDR1 is GTSNPN and CDR2 SVGIG (reference sequence).

The rearrangement links TRBV10-1 to TRBJ1-5; 9 bases fit TRBD1. Germline CDR1 WNHNN, CDR2 SYGVQD (reference sequence). Trimming cost V 11 bases and J 2 bases; bases outside gene matches: 4. The CDR3 loop spans 13 amino acids. CDR3 region: CAGRDRGNQPQHF. CDR3 bases: TGCGCCGGTCGGGACAGGGGCAATCAGCCCCAGCATTTT.